This entry lists 8 T cell receptor beta chains sequenced from one sample in a study of cytomegalovirus exposure and HLA in healthy donors (dated by TCRdb to about 2017). The library was made by the immunoSEQ multiplex PCR assay. The table was pulled from immuneACCESS by TCRdb, which kept in-frame rearrangements only. Such tables lose some clones; where checked, under half of the loss comes from unresolved V genes, and the rest has no known cause. Recorded for this sample are 150,000 to 200,000 clones; less than 90% of them occurred a single time. The biggest ten clones account for roughly 10% of the sample. The sequencing input was PBMCs. The receptor source for this set is a man aged 25 to 40 in good health and CMV-seropositive.

This chain joins TRBV19 and TRBJ2-7; TRBD2 aligns across 9 bases. Germline CDR1 is LNHDA and CDR2 is SQIVND (reference sequence). The V gene end was trimmed by 5 bases and the J gene end by 0 bases; junction bases not matched to a gene: 5. The CDR3 consists of 15 residues. CDR3: CASSPRTSVSYEQYF. CDR3 nucleotides: TGTGCCAGTAGTCCGAGGACTAGCGTCTCCTACGAGCAGTACTTC.

This chain joins TRBV29-1 and TRBJ1-2; no clear D gene. Germline V gene lookup returns CDR1 SQVTM and CDR2 ANQGSEA. CDR3 length: 12 residues. The V end lost 1 base, the J end lost 4 bases, and 7 bases lay between the germline ends. In nucleotides, the CDR3 is TGCAGCGTTGAAGGCGGAGTCTATGGCTACACCTTC. Amino acid sequence: CSVEGGVYGYTF.

The chain uses TRBV7-6 and TRBJ2-3, with D perhaps TRBD1 (6 bases). The V end lost 5 bases, the J end lost 5 bases, and 17 bases lay between the germline ends. Germline values: CDR1 SGHVS, CDR2 FNYEAQ. This CDR3 is built from 15 residues. CDR3 region: CASSRTETDRDTQYF. The CDR3 DNA reads as TGTGCCAGCAGCCGGACAGAAACGGATAGAGATACGCAGTATTTT.

The chain joins TRBV27 to TRBJ1-2; the D gene is possibly TRBD1 (5 bases). V was clipped by 6 bases and J by 4 bases, with 15 bases between them. CDR3 length: 14 residues. Germline V gene data show CDR1 as MNHEY and CDR2 as SMNVEV (reference sequence). CDR3 residues: CASRAGRQLYGYTF. CDR3 DNA sequence: TGTGCCAGCAGGGCCGGTCGACAGCTCTATGGCTACACCTTC.

The J gene is TRBJ2-5, the V gene TRBV11-1; D is unclear. There are 12 residues in the CDR3. V lost 0 bases to trimming and J lost 5 bases, with 4 bases between them. CDR1 SGHAT and CDR2 FQDESV come from the germline V gene (reference sequence). CDR3 protein: CASSLARETQYF. DNA for the CDR3: TGTGCCAGCAGCTTAGCCAGGGAGACCCAGTACTTC.

This rearrangement joins TRBV15 to TRBJ1-2; possibly TRBD1 for D (6 bases). The CDR3 extends over 20 amino acids. From germline, CDR1 is LNHNV and CDR2 YYDKDF (reference sequence). Trimming left V 0 bases short and J 5 bases short, with 28 bases between. The CDR3 sequence is CATSRDGRLGKGGGSYGYTF. CDR3 nucleotide sequence: TGTGCCACCAGCAGAGATGGAAGGCTGGGAAAGGGAGGGGGATCTTATGGCTACACCTTC.

A note on this clone: The sample carries other DNA sequences with the same CDR3. The J gene is TRBJ2-7, the V gene TRBV7-9; D is perhaps TRBD2 (6 bases). The CDR3 has 14 residues. CDR1 is SEHNR, CDR2 FQNEAQ, per germline (reference sequence). The ends were cut back, 1 base at V and 1 base at J, with 8 bases in the middle. In nucleotides, the CDR3 is TGTGCCAGCAGCTTAGGGGGGGAGTCCTACGAGCAGTACTTC. Its protein is CASSLGGESYEQYF.

V usage is TRBV6-6 and J usage is TRBJ2-1, with 9 bases that match TRBD1. This CDR3 comprises 16 residues. V lost 6 bases to trimming and J lost 1 base; unmatched junction nucleotides: 7. Germline loops: CDR1 MNHNY, CDR2 SVGAGI (reference sequence). CDR3 sequence (DNA): TGTGCCAGCAGACGAGACAGGGGGAGGTCCTACAATGAGCAGTTCTTC. As protein: CASRRDRGRSYNEQFF.